This is a list of T cell receptor beta chains from one sample in a study of beta chain features in type 1 diabetes. Data came from immunoSEQ multiplex PCR; TCRdb stores just in-frame clones and leaves some out. The table records about 900,000 clones, 15% to 20% of them present only once. Sequencing input: naive CD4+ T cells from blood. These receptors were collected from a woman younger than 30 in good health. CDR3s include the opening cysteine and the closing phenylalanine or tryptophan. The D gene is left open where the match is weak. Clone size is given for some rows only: seen once, a few or many times, or a class if the clone is expanded.

size,V,D,J,CDR3,DNA
few,TRBV11-2,.,TRBJ2-2,CASATGPSTGELFF,TGTGCCAGCGCCACAGGGCCGAGCACCGGGGAGCTGTTTTTT
few,TRBV7-9,TRBD2,TRBJ2-3,CASSARETPPGNTQYF,TGTGCCAGCAGCGCGCGGGAGACCCCACCTGGTAATACGCAGTATTTT
.,TRBV11-2,TRBD2,TRBJ2-1,CASSLGLVGAEQFF,TGTGCCAGCAGTTTAGGACTAGTCGGTGCTGAGCAGTTCTTC
few,TRBV5-1,TRBD2,TRBJ2-4,CASSSLAGARRGNIQYF,TGCGCCAGCAGCTCACTAGCGGGAGCGAGAAGGGGAAACATTCAGTACTTC
few,TRBV19,TRBD1,TRBJ2-1,CASRWTGSSNEQFF,TGTGCCAGTAGATGGACAGGGTCTTCGAATGAGCAGTTCTTC
few,TRBV5-1,.,TRBJ2-5,CASSLEGEETQYF,TGCGCCAGCAGCTTGGAGGGCGAAGAGACCCAGTACTTC
few,TRBV11-2,TRBD1,TRBJ2-1,CASSPRQEVRGGKEQFF,TGTGCCAGCAGCCCCCGGCAGGAGGTCCGAGGGGGCAAAGAGCAGTTCTTC
few,TRBV29-1,TRBD1,TRBJ2-7,CSAQGANYEQYF,TGCAGCGCACAGGGGGCGAACTACGAGCAGTACTTC
.,TRBV15,TRBD2,TRBJ2-1,CATSRGGGSYNEQFF,TGTGCCACCAGCAGAGGCGGGGGGTCCTACAATGAGCAGTTCTTC
.,TRBV5-6,TRBD2,TRBJ2-1,CASSLGPGLPNEQFF,TGTGCCAGCAGCTTGGGACCGGGACTACCTAATGAGCAGTTCTTC
few,TRBV7-8,TRBD1,TRBJ2-3,CASSPRGTGEPPGTQYF,TGTGCCAGCAGCCCGAGGGGAACAGGGGAGCCCCCGGGTACGCAGTATTTT
.,TRBV5-1,.,TRBJ2-2,CASSLVSRNTGELFF,TGCGCCAGCAGCTTGGTTAGCAGAAACACCGGGGAGCTGTTTTTT
few,TRBV9,TRBD2,TRBJ2-3,CASSVVSSGFTDTQYF,TGTGCCAGCAGCGTAGTGTCTAGCGGATTCACAGATACGCAGTATTTT
few,TRBV2,.,TRBJ1-2,CASSLTGHNGYTF,TGTGCCAGCAGCTTAACAGGGCATAATGGCTACACCTTC
.,TRBV10-3,TRBD1,TRBJ1-1,CAISGTVSEAFF,TGTGCCATCAGCGGGACAGTGTCTGAAGCTTTCTTT
.,TRBV29-1,TRBD1,TRBJ2-3,CSAMPGQGIMLGDTQYF,TGCAGCGCCATGCCGGGACAGGGAATAATGTTGGGAGATACGCAGTATTTT
.,TRBV5-1,TRBD1,TRBJ2-1,CASSNPGGSYNEQFF,TGCGCCAGCAGCAATCCAGGGGGTTCGTACAATGAGCAGTTCTTC
.,TRBV7-6,.,TRBJ2-5,CASSLTGARGETQYF,TGTGCCAGCAGCTTAACAGGGGCGCGGGGGGAGACCCAGTACTTC
few,TRBV15,.,TRBJ1-5,CATSRGGTQGKDQPQHF,TGTGCCACCAGCAGAGGGGGGACACAGGGAAAAGATCAGCCCCAGCATTTT
.,TRBV7-9,TRBD1,TRBJ2-3,CASSLLRDRSTDTQYF,TGTGCCAGCAGCTTACTTCGGGACAGGTCAACAGATACGCAGTATTTT
.,TRBV4-3,TRBD2,TRBJ2-3,CASSLRTSGGTDTQYF,TGCGCCAGCAGCCTGAGGACTAGCGGAGGCACAGATACGCAGTATTTT
.,TRBV2,TRBD2,TRBJ2-1,CASSVLAGIYNEQFF,TGTGCCAGCAGTGTACTAGCGGGCATCTACAATGAGCAGTTCTTC
.,TRBV7-2,TRBD2,TRBJ2-2,CASQPGLAFTGELFF,TGTGCCAGCCAACCGGGACTAGCCTTTACCGGGGAGCTGTTTTTT
few,TRBV7-6,.,TRBJ2-1,CASSLSRKRISSYNEQFF,TGTGCCAGCAGCTTATCCCGAAAGCGGATTAGCTCCTACAATGAGCAGTTCTTC